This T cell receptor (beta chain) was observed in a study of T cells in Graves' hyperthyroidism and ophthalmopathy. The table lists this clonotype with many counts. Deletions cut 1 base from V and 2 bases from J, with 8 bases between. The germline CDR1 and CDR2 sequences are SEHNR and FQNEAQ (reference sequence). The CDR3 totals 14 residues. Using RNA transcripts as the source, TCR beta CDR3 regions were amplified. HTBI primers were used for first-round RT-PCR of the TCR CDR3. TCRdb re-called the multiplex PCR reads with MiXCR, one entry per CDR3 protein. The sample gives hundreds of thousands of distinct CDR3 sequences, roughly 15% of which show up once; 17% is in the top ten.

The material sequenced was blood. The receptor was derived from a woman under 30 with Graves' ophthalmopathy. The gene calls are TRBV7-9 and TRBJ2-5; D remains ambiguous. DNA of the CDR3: TGTGCCAGCAGCTTAGTTCTGAGTCAAGAGACCCAGTACTTC. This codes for CASSLVLSQETQYF.